These 17 T cell receptor beta chains originate from one sample sequenced in a study of blood T cell repertoires in COVID-19. Libraries were prepared by immunoSEQ multiplex PCR; TCRdb keeps only in-frame clonotypes and omits some of them. The sample gives some 120,000 clones, roughly 81% of which show up once; approximately 1.3% is in the top ten. The sample was peripheral blood. Receptor source: a man aged 35-49 years with acute or convalescent COVID-19.

This chain connects TRBV6-5 to TRBJ1-6, with 7 bases matching TRBD1. J was trimmed by 10 bases and V by 8 bases; bases with no gene match: 8. This CDR3 comprises 13 residues. Germline V CDR1 and CDR2: MNHEY, SVGAGI. CDR3 amino acids: CASGRGNGSPLHF. Here the CDR3 DNA reads TGTGCCAGCGGCAGGGGGAATGGGTCACCCCTCCACTTT.

V is TRBV28 and J is TRBJ1-5; 12 bases fit TRBD1. Trimming took 4 bases from V and 0 from J; bases not matched to a gene: 7. The CDR3 contains 18 residues. Germline lookup yields CDR1 MDHEN and CDR2 SYDVKM. The CDR3: CASSWDRGRFLSNQPQHF. The CDR3 region has the DNA TGTGCCAGCAGTTGGGACAGGGGGCGATTTCTTAGCAATCAGCCCCAGCATTTT.

This sequence joins TRBV18 and TRBJ1-1, with D tentatively TRBD1 (5 bases). Germline V lookup: CDR1 KGHSH, CDR2 LQKENI. The CDR3 spans 16 residues. Trimming removed 3 bases from V and 2 bases from J, with 16 bases in between. In DNA, the CDR3 is TGTGCCAGCTCACCTTCTGTTGGCGGGGGAAACACTGAAGCTTTCTTT. It codes for CASSPSVGGGNTEAFF.

The chain joins TRBV7-2 to TRBJ2-1; 7 nucleotides agree with TRBD1. The CDR3 extends over 15 amino acids. CDR1 SGHTA and CDR2 FQGNSA come from the germline V gene. The V gene end was trimmed by 5 bases and the J gene end by 2 bases; junction bases not matched to a gene: 6. CDR3 coding DNA: TGTGCCAGCAGCCGGGACAGTTCCGCCTACAATGAGCAGTTCTTC. It translates to CASSRDSSAYNEQFF.

The chain combines TRBV10-2 with TRBJ2-1, with a tentative D call TRBD2 (6 bases). Trimming took off 8 bases at V and 3 bases at J, with 8 bases between the two ends. This CDR3 has 12 residues. In germline, CDR1 is WSHSY, CDR2 SAAADI. CDR3 nucleotide sequence: TGCGCCAGCCTAGCGAACTACAATGAGCAGTTCTTC. Translated, it gives CASLANYNEQFF.

The genes are TRBV9 and TRBJ2-3; 9 nucleotides line up with TRBD2. Germline-derived CDR1 and CDR2 are SGDLS and YYNGEE. The CDR3 runs to 15 residues. Trimming removed 0 bases from V and 2 bases from J; junction bases left unmatched: 1. The CDR3 DNA follows: TGTGCCAGCAGCGTAGTAGCGGGAGTCACAGATACGCAGTATTTT. It translates to CASSVVAGVTDTQYF.

This rearrangement joins TRBV28 to TRBJ1-5; D is undetermined. The length of the CDR3 is 15 residues. CDR1 MDHEN and CDR2 SYDVKM come from the germline V gene. The V gene lost 4 bases and the J gene lost 3 bases, with 13 bases spanning the gap. CDR3 sequence: CASSSPVTSNQPQHF. DNA of the CDR3: TGTGCCAGCAGTTCCCCGGTCACTTCCAATCAGCCCCAGCATTTT.

On this clone: The junction departs from the called germline gene at one end, perhaps through a read error. V gene TRBV3-1 (or the pseudogene TRBV3-2) combines with J gene TRBJ2-3; 13 bases are shared with TRBD2. Germline CDR1 reads LGHDT; CDR2 reads YNNKEL (reference sequence). The CDR3 has 14 residues. The CDR3 DNA is TGTGCCAGCAGTCCCAGACTAGCGGGAGGCCCCCGGGATTTT. Translated: CASSPRLAGGPRDF.

The V call is TRBV6-2 or TRBV6-3, the J call TRBJ2-7; possible D gene TRBD2, 6 bases. From germline, CDR1 is MNHEY and CDR2 SVGEGT. The CDR3 spans 13 residues. V was pared by 5 bases and J by 6 bases, with 14 bases between. CDR3 loop: CASSKRDFAEQYF. In nucleotides, the CDR3 is TGTGCCAGCAGTAAACGGGACTTCGCCGAGCAGTACTTC.

V is TRBV6-4 and J is TRBJ2-1; 8 nucleotides align to TRBD2. The germline V gene encodes CDR1 MRHNA and CDR2 SNTAGT. V dropped 5 bases and J dropped 7; count of bases not matched to a gene: 13. This CDR3 region has 16 residues. The CDR3 nucleotides read TGTGCCAGCAGTCCTGTTTGGAGCGGGGGCCCAAATGAGCAGTTCTTC. Amino acid sequence: CASSPVWSGGPNEQFF.

The V call is TRBV7-9, the J call TRBJ1-5; D call uncertain. The CDR3 has 15 amino acids. CDR1 is SEHNR, CDR2 FQNEAQ, per germline (reference sequence). Trimming took 5 bases from V and 0 from J, leaving 11 bases between them. The CDR3 DNA follows: TGTGCCAGCAGCCGAGAGGGAGTTAGCAATCAGCCCCAGCATTTT. Its translation: CASSREGVSNQPQHF.

The chain carries TRBV6-5 and TRBJ2-7, with TRBD2 identical over 7 bases. Germline loops: CDR1 MNHEY, CDR2 SVGAGI. Trimming cost V 5 bases and J 6 bases; bases outside gene matches: 10. The CDR3 spans 14 residues. This CDR3 is CASSKLAPFGEQYF. The CDR3 coding sequence is TGTGCCAGCAGTAAACTAGCGCCTTTTGGCGAGCAGTACTTC.

This clone has a single count. The chain has TRBV11-1 and TRBJ2-7; 11 nucleotides align to TRBD1. This CDR3 region has 15 residues. CDR1 is SGHAT, CDR2 FQDESV, per germline (reference sequence). J lost 4 bases, V lost 5 bases, and 7 bases had no gene match. The CDR3 loop is CASSVQGQGGYEQYF. CDR3 nucleotides: TGTGCCAGCAGCGTACAGGGACAGGGGGGTTACGAGCAGTACTTC.

This chain connects TRBV18 to TRBJ1-3; a weak D match, TRBD1 (6 bases). V was pared by 3 bases and J by 2 bases, with 8 bases between. This CDR3 region has 14 residues. The V gene's germline CDR1 is KGHSH and CDR2 LQKENI. The CDR3 DNA reads TGTGCCAGCTCACCCGACAGGACTGGAAACACCATATATTTT. Amino acids: CASSPDRTGNTIYF.

This chain links TRBV6-5 with TRBJ2-3, with 9 positions matching TRBD2. Germline CDR1 and CDR2: MNHEY and SVGAGI. The CDR3 totals 15 residues. V gave up 6 bases and J gave up 0 bases; unmatched junction bases: 4. DNA of the CDR3: TGTGCCAGCAGCAGACTAGCGGTTAGCACAGATACGCAGTATTTT. The encoded protein is CASSRLAVSTDTQYF.

This chain connects TRBV7-3 to TRBJ2-7; TRBD2 agrees at 7 bases. J was trimmed by 4 bases and V by 0 bases; bases with no gene match: 6. In germline, CDR1 is SGHTA, CDR2 FQGTGA. This CDR3 region has 15 residues. Here the CDR3 DNA reads TGTGCCAGCAGCTTAACCGGGGGAGGGATTTACGAGCAGTACTTC. Translation: CASSLTGGGIYEQYF.

This clone has more than one count but fewer than ten. The chain couples TRBV6-5 to TRBJ1-5; no definite D call. This CDR3 contains 13 residues. Trimming removed 0 bases at V and 3 bases at J, with 3 bases between. The germline gives CDR1 MNHEY, CDR2 SVGAGI. CDR3 residues: CASSYSLNQPQHF. In DNA, the CDR3 is TGTGCCAGCAGTTACTCACTCAATCAGCCCCAGCATTTT.